The source of this TCR beta chain is a study of control samples from healthy donors and cancer patients. The data were produced by immunoSEQ multiplex PCR, yet TCRdb's version contains in-frame clones alone and is incomplete. The table lists around 110,000 clones, around 90% of them singletons. Looked up from germline, CDR1 is KGHDR and CDR2 is SFDVKD. This CDR3 has 19 amino acids. With 2 bases removed from V and 0 bases from J, the gap between germline ends came to 19 bases. The sequence was obtained from a woman aged 70 to 79 in good health. The sample consisted of blood. The chain joins TRBV24-1 to TRBJ1-5; TRBD1 might be the D (5 bases). The CDR3 DNA sequence: TGTGCCACCAGTGATTGTACCAGGGTGGATATCCCTAGCAATCAGCCCCAGCATTTT. This codes for CATSDCTRVDIPSNQPQHF.